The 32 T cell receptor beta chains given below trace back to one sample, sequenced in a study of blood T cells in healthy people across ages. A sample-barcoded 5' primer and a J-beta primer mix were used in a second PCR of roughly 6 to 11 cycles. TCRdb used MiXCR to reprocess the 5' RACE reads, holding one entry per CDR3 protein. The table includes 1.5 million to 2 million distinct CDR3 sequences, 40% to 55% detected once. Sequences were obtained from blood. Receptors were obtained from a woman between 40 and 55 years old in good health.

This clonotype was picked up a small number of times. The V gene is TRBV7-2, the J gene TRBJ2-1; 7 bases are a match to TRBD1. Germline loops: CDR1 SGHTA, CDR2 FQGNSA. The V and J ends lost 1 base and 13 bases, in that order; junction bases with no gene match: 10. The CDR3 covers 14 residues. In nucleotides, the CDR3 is TGTGCCAGCAGCTTAGGTCGAGGGGGCCCATCCCAGTTCTTC. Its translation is CASSLGRGGPSQFF.

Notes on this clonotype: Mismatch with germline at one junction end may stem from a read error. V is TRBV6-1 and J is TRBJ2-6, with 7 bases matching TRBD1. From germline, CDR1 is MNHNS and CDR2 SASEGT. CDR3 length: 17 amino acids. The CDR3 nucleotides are TGTGCCAGCAGTGTTCGGACAGGAAGCTCTGGGGCCAACGCCCTGACTTTC. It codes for CASSVRTGSSGANALTF.

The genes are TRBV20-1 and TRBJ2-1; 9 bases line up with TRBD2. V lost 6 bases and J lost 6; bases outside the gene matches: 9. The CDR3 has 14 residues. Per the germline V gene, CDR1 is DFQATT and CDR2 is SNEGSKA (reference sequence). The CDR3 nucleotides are TGCAGTGCCCGGAGGCGGGGGGGCCCCAATGAGCAGTTCTTC. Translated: CSARRRGGPNEQFF.

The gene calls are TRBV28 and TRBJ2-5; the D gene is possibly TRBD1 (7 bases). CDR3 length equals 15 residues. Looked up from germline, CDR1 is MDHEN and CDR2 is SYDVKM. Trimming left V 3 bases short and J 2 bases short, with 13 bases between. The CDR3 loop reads CASSFQGGIQETQYF. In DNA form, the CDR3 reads TGTGCCAGCAGTTTCCAGGGGGGCATACAAGAGACCCAGTACTTC.

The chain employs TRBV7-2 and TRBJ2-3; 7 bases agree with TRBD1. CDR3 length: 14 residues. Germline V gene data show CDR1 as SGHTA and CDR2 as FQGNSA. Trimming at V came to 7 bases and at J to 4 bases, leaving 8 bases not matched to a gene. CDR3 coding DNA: TGTGCCAGCAACTACAGGGGTCGAGCAGATACGCAGTATTTT. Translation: CASNYRGRADTQYF.

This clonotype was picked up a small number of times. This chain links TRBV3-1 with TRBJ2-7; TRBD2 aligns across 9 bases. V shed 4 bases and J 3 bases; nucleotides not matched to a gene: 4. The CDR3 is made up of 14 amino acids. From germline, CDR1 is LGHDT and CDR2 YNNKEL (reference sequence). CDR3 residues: CASSRGGAIYEQYF. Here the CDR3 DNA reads TGTGCCAGCAGCCGCGGGGGGGCTATCTACGAGCAGTACTTC.

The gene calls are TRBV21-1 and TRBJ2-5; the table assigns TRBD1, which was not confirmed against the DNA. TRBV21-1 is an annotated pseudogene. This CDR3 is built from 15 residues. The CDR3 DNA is TGTGCCAGCCGGAGGCGGGACAGCACCTACAATGAGCAGTACTTC. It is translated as CASRRRDSTYNEQYF.

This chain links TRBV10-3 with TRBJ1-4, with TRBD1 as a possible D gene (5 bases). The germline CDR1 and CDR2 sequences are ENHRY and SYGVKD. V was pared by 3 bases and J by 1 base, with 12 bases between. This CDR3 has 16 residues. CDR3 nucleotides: TGTGCCATCAGTGAAGTATCGGGGGGAACTAATGAAAAACTGTTTTTT. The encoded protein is CAISEVSGGTNEKLFF.

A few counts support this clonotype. The CDR3 DNA is TGTGCCAGCAGTTACTCGAGGTCTAGCGGGGGACAAGAGACCCAGTACTTC. Protein: CASSYSRSSGGQETQYF. The chain has TRBV6-5 and TRBJ2-5, with 10 positions matching TRBD2. The CDR3 has 17 amino acids. CDR1 MNHEY and CDR2 SVGAGI come from the germline V gene. J gave up 2 bases and V 0 bases, and 6 bases lay outside the gene matches.

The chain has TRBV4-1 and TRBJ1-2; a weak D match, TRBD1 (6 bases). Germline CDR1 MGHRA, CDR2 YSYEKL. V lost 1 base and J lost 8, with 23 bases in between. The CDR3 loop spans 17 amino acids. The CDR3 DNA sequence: TGCGCCAGCAGCCAAGCGGGAAAGGGGGTCGGCTTTGGCGGCTACACCTTC. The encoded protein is CASSQAGKGVGFGGYTF.

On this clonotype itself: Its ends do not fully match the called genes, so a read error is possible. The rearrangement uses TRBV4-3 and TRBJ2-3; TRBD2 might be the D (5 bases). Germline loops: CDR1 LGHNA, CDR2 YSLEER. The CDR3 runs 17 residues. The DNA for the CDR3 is TGCGCCAGCAGCCAAGATAAGGAACCAGGATTGGAGGATACGCGGTATTTT. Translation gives CASSQDKEPGLEDTRYF.

CDR3 DNA: TGTGCCACCCAAACCCGGGGGTCCCAAGAGACCCAGTACTTC. Translation gives CATQTRGSQETQYF. The chain employs TRBV28 and TRBJ2-5, with D possibly matching TRBD2 (6 bases). V lost 10 bases and J lost 1, with 16 bases in between. The CDR3 is 14 amino acids. Germline assignment: CDR1 MDHEN and CDR2 SYDVKM. The full variable domain, completed using reference TRBV28 and TRBJ2-5, is DVKVTQSSRYLVKRTGEKVFLECVQDMDHENMFWYRQDPGLGLRLIYFSYDVKMKEKGDIPEGYSVSREKKERFSLILESASTNQTSMYLCATQTRGSQETQYFGPGTRLLVL.

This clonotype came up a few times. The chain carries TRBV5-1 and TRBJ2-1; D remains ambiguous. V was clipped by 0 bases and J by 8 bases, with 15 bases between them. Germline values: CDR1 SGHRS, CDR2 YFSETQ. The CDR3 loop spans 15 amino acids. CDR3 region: CASSLAILREHEQFF. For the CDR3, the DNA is TGCGCCAGCAGCTTGGCCATATTAAGAGAGCATGAGCAGTTCTTC. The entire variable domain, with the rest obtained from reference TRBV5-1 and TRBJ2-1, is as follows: KAGVTQTPRYLIKTRGQQVTLSCSPISGHRSVSWYQQTPGQGLQFLFEYFSETQRNKGNFPGRFSGRQFSNSRSEMNVSTLELGDSALYLCASSLAILREHEQFFGPGTRLTVL.

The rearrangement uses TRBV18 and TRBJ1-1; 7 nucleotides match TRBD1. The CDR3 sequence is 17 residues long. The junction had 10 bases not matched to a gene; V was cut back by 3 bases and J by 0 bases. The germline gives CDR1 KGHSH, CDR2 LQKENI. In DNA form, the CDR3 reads TGTGCCAGCTCACCCGAGCCCGGGACAGAAGTGAACACTGAAGCTTTCTTT. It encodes CASSPEPGTEVNTEAFF. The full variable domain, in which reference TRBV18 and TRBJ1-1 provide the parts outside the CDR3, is NAGVMQNPRHLVRRRGQEARLRCSPMKGHSHVYWYRQLPEEGLKFMVYLQKENIIDESGMPKERFSAEFPKEGPSILRIQQVVRGDSAAYFCASSPEPGTEVNTEAFFGQGTRLTVV.

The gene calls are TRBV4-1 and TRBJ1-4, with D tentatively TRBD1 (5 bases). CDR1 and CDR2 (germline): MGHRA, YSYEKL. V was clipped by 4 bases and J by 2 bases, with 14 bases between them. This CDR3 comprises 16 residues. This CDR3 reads CASSLAEGTTNEKLFF. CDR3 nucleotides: TGCGCCAGCAGCCTAGCAGAGGGGACTACTAATGAAAAACTGTTTTTT.

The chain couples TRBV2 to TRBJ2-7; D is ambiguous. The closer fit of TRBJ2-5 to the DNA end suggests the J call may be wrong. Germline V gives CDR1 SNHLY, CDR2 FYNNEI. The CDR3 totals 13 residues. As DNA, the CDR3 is TGTGCCAGCAGTCCTGACCTCTCCAAGACCCAGTACTTC. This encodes CASSPDLSKTQYF.

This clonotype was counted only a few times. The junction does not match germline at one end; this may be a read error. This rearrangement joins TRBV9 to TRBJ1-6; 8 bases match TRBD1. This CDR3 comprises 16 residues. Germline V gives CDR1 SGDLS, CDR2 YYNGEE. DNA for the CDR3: TGTGCCAGTAGCGTGGGTTGGGACAGGCCGAATTCACCCCTCCACTTT. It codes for CASSVGWDRPNSPLHF.

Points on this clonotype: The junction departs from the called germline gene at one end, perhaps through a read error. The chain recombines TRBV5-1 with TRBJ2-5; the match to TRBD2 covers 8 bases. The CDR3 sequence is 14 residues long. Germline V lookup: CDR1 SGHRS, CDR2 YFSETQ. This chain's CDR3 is CASSLRAGEETQYF. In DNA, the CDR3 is TGTGCCAGCAGTTTGCGAGCGGGGGAAGAGACCCAGTACTTC.

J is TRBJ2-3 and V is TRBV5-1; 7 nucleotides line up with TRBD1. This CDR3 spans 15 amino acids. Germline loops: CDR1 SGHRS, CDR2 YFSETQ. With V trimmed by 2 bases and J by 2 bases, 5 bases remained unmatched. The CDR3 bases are TGCGCCAGCAGCTTTGCCGGGACAGACACAGATACGCAGTATTTT. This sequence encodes CASSFAGTDTDTQYF.

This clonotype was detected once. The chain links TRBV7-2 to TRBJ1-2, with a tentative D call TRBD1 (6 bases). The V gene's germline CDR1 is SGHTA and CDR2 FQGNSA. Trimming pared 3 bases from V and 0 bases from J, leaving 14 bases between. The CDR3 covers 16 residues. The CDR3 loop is CASSFTSAGANYGYTF. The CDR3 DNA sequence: TGTGCCAGCAGCTTTACCTCGGCAGGGGCTAACTATGGCTACACCTTC.

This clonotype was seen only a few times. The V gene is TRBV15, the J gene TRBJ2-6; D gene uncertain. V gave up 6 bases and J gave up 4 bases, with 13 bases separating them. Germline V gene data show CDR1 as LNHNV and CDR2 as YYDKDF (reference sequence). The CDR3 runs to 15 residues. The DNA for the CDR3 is TGTGCCACCAGTAAGTCGGTATCCGGGGCCAACGTCCTGACTTTC. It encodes CATSKSVSGANVLTF.

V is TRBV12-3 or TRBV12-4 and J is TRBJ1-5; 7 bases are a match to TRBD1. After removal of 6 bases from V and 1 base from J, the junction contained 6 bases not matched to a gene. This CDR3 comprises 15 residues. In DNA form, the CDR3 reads TGTGCCAGCAGGCTAGACAGGGTGAGCAATCAGCCCCAGCATTTT. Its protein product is CASRLDRVSNQPQHF.

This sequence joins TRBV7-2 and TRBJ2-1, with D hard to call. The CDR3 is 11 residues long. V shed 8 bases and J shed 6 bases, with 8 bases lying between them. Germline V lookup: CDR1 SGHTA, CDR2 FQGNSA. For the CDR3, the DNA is TGTGCCAGCGGCCCTTCCAATGAGCAGTTCTTC. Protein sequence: CASGPSNEQFF.

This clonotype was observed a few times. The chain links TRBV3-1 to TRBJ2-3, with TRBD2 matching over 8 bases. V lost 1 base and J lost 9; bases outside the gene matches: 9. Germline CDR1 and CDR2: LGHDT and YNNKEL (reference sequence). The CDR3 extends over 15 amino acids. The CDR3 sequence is CASSQVVQRGNTQYF. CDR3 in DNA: TGTGCCAGCAGCCAAGTTGTGCAGCGGGGGAACACGCAGTATTTT.

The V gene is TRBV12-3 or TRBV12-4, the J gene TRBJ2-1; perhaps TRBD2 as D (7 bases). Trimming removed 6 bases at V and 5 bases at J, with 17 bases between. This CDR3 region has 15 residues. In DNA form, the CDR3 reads TGTGCCAGCAGCGATAGGGGGGGCGCACACAATGAGCAGTTCTTC. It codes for CASSDRGGAHNEQFF.

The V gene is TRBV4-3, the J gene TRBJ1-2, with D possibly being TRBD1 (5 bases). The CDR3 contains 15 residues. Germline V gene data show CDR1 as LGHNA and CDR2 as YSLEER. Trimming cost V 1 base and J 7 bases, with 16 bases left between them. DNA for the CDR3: TGCGCCAGCAGCCAAGTGGGCCGGGTGGGGGTTGGCTACACCTTC. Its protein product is CASSQVGRVGVGYTF.

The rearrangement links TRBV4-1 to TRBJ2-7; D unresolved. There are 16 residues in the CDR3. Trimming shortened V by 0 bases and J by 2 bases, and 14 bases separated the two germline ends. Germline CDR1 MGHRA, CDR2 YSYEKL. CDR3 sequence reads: CASSQDLGEGTYEQYF. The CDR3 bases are TGCGCCAGCAGCCAAGATCTGGGTGAAGGGACCTACGAGCAGTACTTC.

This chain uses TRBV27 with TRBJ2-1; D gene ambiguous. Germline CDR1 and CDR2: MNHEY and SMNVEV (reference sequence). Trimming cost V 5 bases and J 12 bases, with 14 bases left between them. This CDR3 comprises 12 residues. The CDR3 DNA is TGTGCCAGCAGTCCCGTGAGAATGGTGCAGTTCTTC. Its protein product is CASSPVRMVQFF.

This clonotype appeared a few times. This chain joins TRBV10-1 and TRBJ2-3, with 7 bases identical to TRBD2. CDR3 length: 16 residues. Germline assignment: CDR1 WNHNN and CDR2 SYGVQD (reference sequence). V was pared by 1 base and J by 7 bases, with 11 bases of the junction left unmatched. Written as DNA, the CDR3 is TGCGCCAGCAGTGAGTACCTGCGGGAGCGACTGAATACGCAGTATTTT. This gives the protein CASSEYLRERLNTQYF.

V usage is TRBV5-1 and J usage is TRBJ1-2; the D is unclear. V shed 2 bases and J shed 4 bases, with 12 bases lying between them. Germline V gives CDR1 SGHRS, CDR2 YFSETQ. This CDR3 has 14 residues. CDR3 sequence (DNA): TGCGCCAGCAGCTTAGGGCAGACGGTCTATGGCTACACCTTC. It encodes CASSLGQTVYGYTF.

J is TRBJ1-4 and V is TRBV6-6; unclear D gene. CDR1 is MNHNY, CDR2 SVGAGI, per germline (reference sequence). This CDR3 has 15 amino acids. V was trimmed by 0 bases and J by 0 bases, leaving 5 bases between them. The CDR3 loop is CASSYSAATNEKLFF. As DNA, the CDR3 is TGTGCCAGCAGTTACTCGGCAGCAACTAATGAAAAACTGTTTTTT.

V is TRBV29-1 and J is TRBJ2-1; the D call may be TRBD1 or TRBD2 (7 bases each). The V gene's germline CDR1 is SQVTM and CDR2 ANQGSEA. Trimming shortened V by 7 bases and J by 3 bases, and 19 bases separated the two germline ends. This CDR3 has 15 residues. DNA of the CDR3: TGCAGCGCCCTGCGGGGGACAGACCTCTACAATGAGCAGTTCTTC. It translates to CSALRGTDLYNEQFF.